Here is one TCR beta chain with its context. The antigen it recognizes is unknown. No clone much larger than this one lies a single base away; base qualities are absent. The data were obtained in a study of T-cell memory formation after mild COVID-19 (dated by TCRdb to the early 2020s). General notes on the study: TCR sequence clusters from the two donors were largely donor specific. In a couple of donors, T-cell clones that expanded and contracted after mild COVID-19 were followed by sequencing TCRalpha and TCRbeta repertoires longitudinally. The cohort comprised two young, previously healthy adult volunteers, one female and one male. Study-wide conclusions, independent of this receptor: From day 15 to 85, contracting clones showed balanced CD4/CD8 phenotypes, whereas a second wave of clones that expanded from day 15 to 37 leaned towards CD4+. Contracting CD4+ clones were located mainly in the CM and EM memory subsets, whereas CD8+ clones were found to be enriched in EMRA. SARS-CoV-2 specificity of the second-wave clones peaking on day 37 was not confirmed. The study included only a couple of mild cases, and larger cohorts that include severe cases with pre-infection samples were judged to be necessary. Some responding clones were found in pre-infection memory, which suggests that pre-existing cross-reactive memory T cells took part in the SARS-CoV-2 response.

Ficoll-Paque density gradient centrifugation was used to isolate PBMCs. The germline V gene yields SGHRS for CDR1 and YFSETQ for CDR2. Here V drops 4 bases and J drops 3 bases, and the junction holds 6 bases not matched to any gene. The CDR3 goes from the cysteine to the phenylalanine over 14 residues. CDR3 DNA is the only sequence kept; it has 42 bases, read in frame from the first base. The sample was run on an Illumina NovaSeq 6000. TCRalpha and TCRbeta cDNA libraries were constructed by 5'RACE with constant-segment primers, with sample barcodes and unique molecular identifiers being introduced. Trizol reagent was used to extract RNA from every sample. Library amplification was performed in two PCR steps, and a second sample barcode and Illumina TruSeq adapters were introduced in the second step. The libraries were sequenced on an Illumina NovaSeq using 2 x 150 bp paired-end reads. As for the authors' bioinformatics: Demultiplexing of reads and collapsing into UMI-guided consensus sequences were performed with migec v1.2.7. Using mixcr v2.1.11, UMI consensuses were aligned to TRA and TRB V and J templates and then assembled into clonotypes. A clonotype was counted as expanded or contracted only when both edgeR and NoisET called the clonotype significant, with the noise models trained on biological replicates. For edgeR calls, the cutoffs were a false discovery rate-adjusted p below 0.01 and a log2 fold-change threshold of 1. As an exploratory analysis of dynamics, PCA with hierarchical clustering was applied to max-normalized trajectories of the 1000 most abundant clonotypes. Separately sequenced CD4+ and CD8+ repertoires were used to assign the CD4 or CD8 phenotype of responding clones. TCRdb cleaned the public reads at Q25 with fastp, built clones with MiXCR and kept in-frame beta chains. Each entry merges the rows of one CDR3 protein and shows their most common DNA and genes. TCRdb's processing, not the authors', yielded these V and J calls. In all, the sample holds 350,000 to 450,000 distinct CDR3 sequences, and roughly a quarter of those were seen once. Together, the top ten hold roughly 9.7% of the sample.

The sequencing input was PBMCs or a T cell subset sorted from them (not recorded which). The rearranged chain carries TRBV5-1 and TRBJ1-2, and TRBD1 aligns with 7 junction nucleotides. The receptor was derived from an adult woman who had mild COVID-19 (a few samples of this study predate the infection). The sample titles of this study are shuffled in the database, so cell type and time point are left out; the donor was told from shared clones. The CDR3 protein: CASSPGQKYYGYTF. The nucleotide sequence is TGCGCCAGCAGCCCGGGACAGAAGTACTATGGCTACACCTTC. Extended through the reference TRBV5-1 and TRBJ1-2 proteins, this CDR3 yields the full variable domain: KAGVTQTPRYLIKTRGQQVTLSCSPISGHRSVSWYQQTPGQGLQFLFEYFSETQRNKGNFPGRFSGRQFSNSRSEMNVSTLELGDSALYLCASSPGQKYYGYTFGSGTRLTVV.